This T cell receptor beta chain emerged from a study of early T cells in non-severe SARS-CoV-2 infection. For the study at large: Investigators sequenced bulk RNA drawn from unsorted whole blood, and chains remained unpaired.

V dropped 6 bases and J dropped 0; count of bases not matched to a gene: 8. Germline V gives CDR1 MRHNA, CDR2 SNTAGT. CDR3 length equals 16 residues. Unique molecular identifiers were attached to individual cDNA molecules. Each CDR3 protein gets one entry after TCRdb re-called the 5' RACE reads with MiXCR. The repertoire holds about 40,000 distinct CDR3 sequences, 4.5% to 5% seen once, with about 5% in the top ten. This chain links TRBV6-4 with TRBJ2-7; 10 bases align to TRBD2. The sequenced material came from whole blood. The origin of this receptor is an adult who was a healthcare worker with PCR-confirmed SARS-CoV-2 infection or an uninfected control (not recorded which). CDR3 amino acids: CASSEGLARSSYEQYF. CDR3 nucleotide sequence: TGTGCCAGCAGCGAGGGACTAGCGAGGAGCTCCTACGAGCAGTACTTC.